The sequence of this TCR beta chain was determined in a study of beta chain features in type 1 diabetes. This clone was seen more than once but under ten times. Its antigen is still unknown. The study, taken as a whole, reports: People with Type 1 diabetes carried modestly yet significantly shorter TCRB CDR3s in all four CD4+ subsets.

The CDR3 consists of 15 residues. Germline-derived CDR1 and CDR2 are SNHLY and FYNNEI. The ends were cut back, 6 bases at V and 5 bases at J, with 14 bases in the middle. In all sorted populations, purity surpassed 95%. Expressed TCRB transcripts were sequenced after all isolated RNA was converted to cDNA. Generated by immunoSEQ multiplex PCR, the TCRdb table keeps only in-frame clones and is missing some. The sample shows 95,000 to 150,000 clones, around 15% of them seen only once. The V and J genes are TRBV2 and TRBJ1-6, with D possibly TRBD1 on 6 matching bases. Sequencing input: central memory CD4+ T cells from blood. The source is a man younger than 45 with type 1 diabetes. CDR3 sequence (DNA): TGTGCCAGCAGCAAGACAGGATACGATAATTCACCCCTCCACTTT. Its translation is CASSKTGYDNSPLHF.